This T cell receptor beta chain was observed in a study of T cell responses to AZD1222 COVID-19 vaccine. Study outcomes and limitations: Vaccine-related CD4 TCRs covered spike, predominating at 160-218 and 743-854. Sampling that yielded the repertoires occurred only after the peak T cell response. Reports indicate that nearly half of spike-specific TCRs are directed at unmutated variant regions. An increase in Spike-specific TCR breadth and depth was observed after two AZD1222 doses.

A word on this clone: Its target is unknown.

Profiled with immunoSEQ multiplex PCR; TCRdb holds only in-frame clones, not every one. Here the sample spans more than 70,000 clones, less than 90% being singletons. The CDR3 has 16 amino acids. Losses at the gene ends were 7 bases for V and 2 bases for J; bases not matched to a gene: 11. Germline V CDR1 and CDR2: MGHDK, SYGVNS. This specimen consisted of peripheral blood, obtained 28 days after the second AZD1222 dose. This chain links TRBV25-1 with TRBJ1-1, with 9 bases aligning to TRBD1. The origin of this receptor is an adult who received the AZD1222 COVID-19 vaccine. CDR3 residues: CASIDSGTGPNTEAFF. DNA for the CDR3: TGTGCCAGCATCGACTCCGGGACAGGGCCCAACACTGAAGCTTTCTTT.